The following is a T cell receptor beta chain sequence with its context. Every patient had relapsed following autologous stem cell transplantation, and cohorts differed in brentuximab vedotin exposure. This entry comes from a study of PD-1 blockade in classical Hodgkin lymphoma. Libraries were prepared by immunoSEQ multiplex PCR; TCRdb keeps only in-frame clonotypes and omits some of them. The sample contains around 19,000 clones, about three quarters of which appear only once. The clonotype originates from a human donor with classical Hodgkin lymphoma. The specimen was peripheral blood mononuclear cells (PBMCs), collected before the second cycle of nivolumab.

The CDR3 is CASSLNTGMRPQYF. In nucleotides, the CDR3 is TGTGCCAGCAGCTTAAACACAGGGATGAGACCGCAGTACTTC. V is TRBV7-9 and J is TRBJ2-7; the D gene is possibly TRBD1 (6 bases). The germline V and J ends were trimmed by 2 bases and 9 bases, with 17 bases remaining between them. The CDR3 is made up of 14 amino acids. Germline CDR1 and CDR2: SEHNR and FQNEAQ (reference sequence).